The 4 T cell receptor beta chains listed next were all sequenced from one sample in a study of CXCR3-negative and CXCR3-positive naive CD8 T cells. Study outcomes and limitations: TRB CDR3 hydrophobicity was greater in CXCR3-positive naive cells than in CXCR3-negative naive cells.

With UMI labels, 5' RACE was used to prepare the TRB cDNA libraries. For each CDR3 protein, TCRdb gives one entry from its re-call of the 5' RACE reads, without DNA. The table for this sample gives roughly 140,000 distinct CDR3 sequences. Antigens for these TCRs are unknown. The specimen sequenced was naive CXCR3+ CD8+ T cells from blood. Sample subset: CD45RO-CCR7+CD27+CD95- naive CD8+ T cells expressing CXCR3 (TNR3+). Receptors were obtained from a human donor in good health. Some clones in this sample may be carry-over from other donors' samples.

V gene TRBV5-1 combines with J gene TRBJ1-2; TCRdb returns TRBD1, unconfirmable since there is no DNA. The CDR3 sequence is 14 residues long. CDR1 and CDR2 from the germline V gene are SGHRS and YFSETQ. This CDR3 is CASSLGDSAYGYTF.

V is TRBV29-1 and J is TRBJ2-5; there is no DNA to check the TCRdb D call of TRBD2. This CDR3 spans 13 amino acids. Germline V gene lookup returns CDR1 SQVTM and CDR2 ANQGSEA. The CDR3: CSVERGPSPAQYF.

This chain links TRBV29-1 with TRBJ2-7; TCRdb selects TRBD1, and the lack of DNA leaves this call unchecked. Germline lookup yields CDR1 SQVTM and CDR2 ANQGSEA. This CDR3 contains 11 residues. The CDR3 protein is CSVATGYEQYF.

This rearrangement joins TRBV12-3 or TRBV12-4 to TRBJ1-4; checking the TCRdb D call of TRBD1 is not possible without DNA. The CDR3 runs to 17 residues. CDR3: CASSLTLLDSLNEKLFF.